Presented here are 25 T cell receptor beta chains from one specimen sequenced in a study of shared clonotypes between healthy human individuals. TCRdb's copy holds only in-frame clones and misses some; the assay was immunoSEQ multiplex PCR. The sample gives about 990,000 clones, around 78% of which show up once; roughly 0.65% is in the top ten. The sample comprised memory CD4+ T cells from PBMCs. The sample's subset: CD45RA-negative fraction. These TCRs come from a man younger than 35 in good health. Some clones in this sample may be carry-over from other donors' samples.

The table lists this clone with many counts. The chain employs TRBV30 and TRBJ1-1, with D unclear. This CDR3 has 13 residues. V gave up 4 bases and J gave up 6 bases, with 15 bases separating them. Germline V gives CDR1 GTSNPN, CDR2 SVGIG (reference sequence). The CDR3 DNA sequence: TGTGCCTGGATGGAATTTTCTTGGTCTGAAGCTTTCTTT. Translated, it gives CAWMEFSWSEAFF.

This clone was found a few times. This rearrangement joins TRBV29-1 to TRBJ2-5, with D perhaps TRBD2 (6 bases). V shed 7 bases and J shed 1 base, with 13 bases lying between them. The CDR3 totals 13 residues. Germline lookup yields CDR1 SQVTM and CDR2 ANQGSEA. The CDR3 DNA follows: TGCAGCGGGGGATCCGGGGGCCAAGAGACCCAGTACTTC. It encodes CSGGSGGQETQYF.

The rearrangement joins TRBV30 to TRBJ1-4, with a possible D match to TRBD1 (6 bases). Deletions cut 4 bases from V and 7 bases from J, with 10 bases between. The CDR3 covers 12 residues. CDR1 is GTSNPN and CDR2 is SVGIG in the germline V gene (reference sequence). As DNA, the CDR3 is TGTGCCTGGAACCGGGACACTGAAAAACTGTTTTTT. Protein: CAWNRDTEKLFF.

The gene calls are TRBV11-2 and TRBJ1-2, with TRBD1 matching over 8 bases. The CDR3 length is 13 residues. Unmatched junction bases numbered 3, after V lost 1 base and J lost 8 bases. Germline CDR1 is SGHAT and CDR2 is FQNNGV. CDR3 DNA: TGTGCCAGCAGCTTAGGGACAGGGAACGGCTACACCTTC. It encodes CASSLGTGNGYTF.

The chain recombines TRBV7-3 with TRBJ2-3; 8 bases map to TRBD2. This CDR3 contains 16 residues. The V segment lost 5 bases and the J segment 1 base; nucleotides outside the gene matches: 8. Germline V gene data show CDR1 as SGHTA and CDR2 as FQGTGA. The CDR3, as DNA: TGTGCCAGCAGCCTCAAGGCGGGACTAGGCACAGATACGCAGTATTTT. The encoded protein is CASSLKAGLGTDTQYF.

The J gene is TRBJ2-1, the V gene TRBV2; D unclear. The V gene's germline CDR1 is SNHLY and CDR2 FYNNEI. The CDR3 has 13 residues. V was shortened by 7 bases and J by 3 bases, with 10 bases between the two germline ends. The CDR3 DNA reads as TGTGCCAGCAAACTTGCCCTCTACAATGAGCAGTTCTTC. Encoded protein: CASKLALYNEQFF. Full variable domain (remainder filled in from reference TRBV2 and TRBJ2-1): EPEVTQTPSHQVTQMGQEVILRCVPISNHLYFYWYRQILGQKVEFLVSFYNNEISEKSEIFDDQFSVERPDGSNFTLKIRSTKLEDSAMYFCASKLALYNEQFFGPGTRLTVL.

The CDR3 DNA sequence: TGTGCCAGCAGCCGAGCGGGACAGGGAAGAGTTGTATACACTGAAGCTTTCTTT. Protein sequence: CASSRAGQGRVVYTEAFF. This chain joins TRBV5-6 and TRBJ1-1; 9 nucleotides agree with TRBD1. This CDR3 region has 18 residues. Germline V gene data show CDR1 as SGHDT and CDR2 as YYEEEE. Losses at the gene ends were 4 bases for V and 3 bases for J; bases not matched to a gene: 16.

The chain employs TRBV7-9 and TRBJ1-1; no firm D call. The CDR3 totals 13 residues. Trimming took 5 bases from V and 5 from J, leaving 12 bases between them. CDR1 is SEHNR, CDR2 FQNEAQ, per germline (reference sequence). In DNA, the CDR3 is TGTGCCAGCAGCGGCCAGGTGATGACTGAAGCTTTCTTT. It encodes CASSGQVMTEAFF.

This clone has a single count. The chain carries TRBV4-1 and TRBJ2-6; possible D gene TRBD1, 6 bases. Germline CDR1 MGHRA, CDR2 YSYEKL. Trimming stripped 1 base from V and 2 bases from J, with 12 bases between. The CDR3 sequence is 17 residues long. The CDR3: CASSQVVQGAGANVLTF. The DNA for the CDR3 is TGCGCCAGCAGCCAAGTGGTACAGGGAGCTGGGGCCAACGTCCTGACTTTC.

This chain uses TRBV7-2 with TRBJ1-5; D is ambiguous. The germline gives CDR1 SGHTA, CDR2 FQGNSA. V dropped 3 bases and J dropped 5 bases, with 8 bases sitting between them. The CDR3 has 13 amino acids. CDR3 amino acids: CASSLIEYQPQHF. CDR3 coding DNA: TGTGCCAGCAGCTTGATTGAGTATCAGCCCCAGCATTTT. The whole variable domain, remainder taken from reference TRBV7-2 and TRBJ1-5, is GAGVSQSPSNKVTEKGKDVELRCDPISGHTALYWYRQSLGQGLEFLIYFQGNSAPDKSGLPSDRFSAERTGGSVSTLTIQRTQQEDSAVYLCASSLIEYQPQHFGDGTRLSIL.

The chain carries TRBV11-2 and TRBJ2-4, with D uncertain. V gave up 1 base and J gave up 0 bases, with 7 bases separating them. The CDR3 covers 15 residues. CDR1 is SGHAT and CDR2 is FQNNGV in the germline V gene. The CDR3 sequence is CASSLGALAKNIQYF. The CDR3 DNA reads TGTGCCAGCAGCTTAGGGGCCCTAGCCAAAAACATTCAGTACTTC.

This clone was counted only a few times. The V call is TRBV6-1, the J call TRBJ2-7; 8 bases fit TRBD1. Trimming at V came to 2 bases and at J to 5 bases, leaving 11 bases not matched to a gene. CDR3 size: 16 residues. Germline CDR1 reads MNHNS; CDR2 reads SASEGT. Here the CDR3 DNA reads TGTGCCAGCAGTGAATACCGTCAGGGGGCGGCCCACGAGCAGTACTTC. Translating gives CASSEYRQGAAHEQYF.

V is TRBV30 and J is TRBJ2-1, with D perhaps matching TRBD2 (6 bases). The CDR3 has 11 amino acids. V gave up 4 bases and J gave up 10 bases, with 11 bases separating them. The germline V gene encodes CDR1 GTSNPN and CDR2 SVGIG (reference sequence). CDR3 sequence (DNA): TGTGCCTGGAAGGCGGAGGGAGAGCAGTTCTTC. As protein: CAWKAEGEQFF.

The chain uses TRBV5-6 and TRBJ2-3, with a weak D call TRBD2 (6 bases). The CDR3 is made up of 16 amino acids. Germline values: CDR1 SGHDT, CDR2 YYEEEE. The germline V and J ends were trimmed by 3 bases and 0 bases, with 14 bases remaining between them. CDR3 loop: CASSSPGEPSTDTQYF. As DNA, the CDR3 is TGTGCCAGCAGCTCGCCGGGGGAACCGAGCACAGATACGCAGTATTTT.

This clone was detected ten times or more. This chain links TRBV5-6 with TRBJ2-5, with D tentatively TRBD1 or TRBD2 (6 bases each). Germline values: CDR1 SGHDT, CDR2 YYEEEE. There are 15 residues in the CDR3. Trimming took off 2 bases at V and 2 bases at J, with 13 bases between the two ends. The CDR3 region has the DNA TGTGCCAGCAGCTTCTATTCGGGGGCACAAGAGACCCAGTACTTC. It specifies CASSFYSGAQETQYF.

Remarks on this clone: This may be a read error, as it is one base from a much larger clone. Other nucleotide sequences from this sample produce the same CDR3. This chain connects TRBV7-2 to TRBJ2-1; D is undetermined. Trimming pared 4 bases from V and 2 bases from J, leaving 3 bases between. Germline-derived CDR1 and CDR2 are SGHTA and FQGNSA. CDR3 length: 12 amino acids. In DNA form, the CDR3 reads TGTGCCAGCAGCTCCCCCTACAATGAGCAGTTCTTC. Its translation is CASSSPYNEQFF.

Turning to this clone: The same CDR3 also results from other DNA sequences found in this sample. The rearrangement links TRBV7-3 to TRBJ1-1; D is undetermined. This CDR3 has 13 residues. V was clipped by 4 bases and J by 0 bases, with 6 bases between them. CDR1 and CDR2 (germline): SGHTA, FQGTGA. CDR3 residues: CASSSRMNTEAFF. The CDR3 nucleotides are TGTGCCAGCAGCTCGCGAATGAACACTGAAGCTTTCTTT.

The genes are TRBV5-1 and TRBJ2-7, with a possible D match to TRBD1 (6 bases). V was pared by 3 bases and J by 5 bases, with 15 bases between. The CDR3 covers 14 residues. The germline V gene has CDR1 SGHRS and CDR2 YFSETQ. For the CDR3, the DNA is TGCGCCAGCAGCTCCCTCAGGGGTACAGACGAGCAGTACTTC. This codes for CASSSLRGTDEQYF.

The chain has TRBV5-1 and TRBJ2-7; TRBD2 matches at 9 bases. Germline trimming cut 4 bases from V and 1 base from J; bases unmatched to any gene: 9. From germline, CDR1 is SGHRS and CDR2 YFSETQ. This CDR3 has 16 residues. CDR3 in amino acids: CASSKREDRLSYEQYF. CDR3 sequence (DNA): TGCGCCAGCAGCAAGCGGGAGGACCGTCTTTCCTACGAGCAGTACTTC.

The genes are TRBV5-6 and TRBJ1-2; D is unclear. Germline CDR1 and CDR2: SGHDT and YYEEEE. Between the trimmed V and J ends, which lost 0 bases and 4 bases, there was a span of 13 bases. The CDR3 is made up of 15 amino acids. CDR3: CASSLGQAGIYGYTF. As DNA, the CDR3 is TGTGCCAGCAGCTTGGGGCAGGCTGGGATCTATGGCTACACCTTC.

The chain combines TRBV6-5 with TRBJ2-1, with 8 bases fitting TRBD2. The CDR3 has 15 residues. The V segment lost 2 bases and the J segment 2 bases; nucleotides outside the gene matches: 2. From germline, CDR1 is MNHEY and CDR2 SVGAGI. CDR3 region: CASSYRGGTYNEQFF. The CDR3 bases are TGTGCCAGCAGTTACCGGGGGGGGACCTACAATGAGCAGTTCTTC.

The chain joins TRBV5-1 to TRBJ2-7; 7 nucleotides match TRBD2. This CDR3 region has 13 residues. Germline-derived CDR1 and CDR2 are SGHRS and YFSETQ. The ends lost 4 bases at V and 6 bases at J; junction bases unmatched: 7. The CDR3 here is CASSPAGEFEQYF. The CDR3 DNA follows: TGCGCCAGCAGCCCGGCGGGAGAGTTCGAGCAGTACTTC.

This clone was counted between two and nine times. Other DNA sequences from this sample encode an identical CDR3 as well. The chain joins TRBV5-1 to TRBJ2-3; D remains unclear. Germline-derived CDR1 and CDR2 are SGHRS and YFSETQ. Trimming removed 5 bases at V and 0 bases at J, with 4 bases between. The CDR3 runs to 12 residues. CDR3 in DNA: TGCGCCAGCAGTTCTAGCACAGATACGCAGTATTTT. Its translation is CASSSSTDTQYF.

This clone came up once. In the same sample, other DNA sequences code for this CDR3. This rearrangement joins TRBV4-1 to TRBJ1-2; D is unclear. V lost 1 base, J lost 4 bases, and 7 bases lay in between. CDR1 and CDR2 (germline): MGHRA, YSYEKL. The CDR3 has 13 amino acids. In nucleotides, the CDR3 is TGCGCCAGCAGCCAAGGTGGCGTCTATGGCTACACCTTC. Its translation: CASSQGGVYGYTF.

The chain employs TRBV18 and TRBJ2-3, with TRBD2 matching over 12 bases. V lost 4 bases, J lost 1 base, and 12 bases stayed unmatched. This CDR3 is built from 19 residues. Germline V gene data show CDR1 as KGHSH and CDR2 as LQKENI. The CDR3 sequence is CASSQRQLAGGTGTDTQYF. In DNA, the CDR3 is TGTGCCAGCTCACAGAGGCAACTAGCGGGAGGAACTGGCACAGATACGCAGTATTTT.